This T cell receptor beta chain was identified during a study of T-cell reconstitution after alpha-beta-depleted transplantation in children. The V segment lost 8 bases and the J segment 6 bases; nucleotides outside the gene matches: 14. Germline V gene data show CDR1 as MDHEN and CDR2 as SYDVKM. This CDR3 is 15 amino acids long. The TCRbeta library was prepared with unique molecular identifiers. TCRdb analysed the PCR reads with MiXCR anew, one entry per CDR3 protein. The sample yields approximately 490,000 distinct CDR3 sequences, about 12% seen once. This clonotype turned up a few times. This material consisted of PBMCs from the stem cell graft donor, taken from the stem cell graft. The clonotype originates from a human donor who donated a stem cell graft to a child with combined immunodeficiency. The V and J genes are TRBV28 and TRBJ2-5; 8 bases agree with TRBD1. The DNA for the CDR3 is TGTGCCAGCCGATCGCCCGGGACAGGCTATCAGACCCAGTACTTC. It specifies CASRSPGTGYQTQYF.